Included here is one T cell receptor (beta chain) sequence, with context. What it binds is unknown. The CDR3 contains 15 residues. The germline V and J ends were trimmed by 1 base and 1 base, with 11 bases remaining between them. Germline-derived CDR1 and CDR2 are SGHNT and YYREEE (reference sequence). This sample is drawn from a study of cytomegalovirus exposure and HLA in healthy donors. At the level of the study: As an earlier analysis found, roughly 180 million T cells yielded over 95 million unique TCR beta sequences. General study findings and limits: Cytomegalovirus association was assigned to about 150 TCR beta chains.

PCR involved 60 Vbeta and 13 Jbeta primers. Per the original methods: Around 9.9 million shared chains were among the 60 million to 80 million unique TCR beta chains that a later analysis counted. Libraries were prepared by immunoSEQ multiplex PCR; TCRdb keeps only in-frame clonotypes and omits some of them. D and trimming come from the DNA, and the V and J calls and clone size come from that table. The sample records 120,000 or so clones, around 80% being singletons. The sample taken for sequencing was PBMCs. The chain combines TRBV5-4 with TRBJ1-1; D possibly corresponds to TRBD1 (5 bases). This TCR was sampled from a man younger than 40 in good health and CMV-seronegative. The CDR3 DNA reads TGTGCCAGCAGCTTGATACAGGACCGGAACACTGAAGCTTTCTTT. Translating it yields CASSLIQDRNTEAFF.